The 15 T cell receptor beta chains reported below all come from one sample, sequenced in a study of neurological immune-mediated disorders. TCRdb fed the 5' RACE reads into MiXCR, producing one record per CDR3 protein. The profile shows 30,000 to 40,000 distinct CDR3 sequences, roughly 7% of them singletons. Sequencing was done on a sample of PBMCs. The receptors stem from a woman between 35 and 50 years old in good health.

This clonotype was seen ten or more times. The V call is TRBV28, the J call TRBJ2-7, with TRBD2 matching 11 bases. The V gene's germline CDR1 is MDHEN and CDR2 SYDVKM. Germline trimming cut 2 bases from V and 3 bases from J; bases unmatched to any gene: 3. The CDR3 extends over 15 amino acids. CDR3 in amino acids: CASSLGLAGNYEQYF. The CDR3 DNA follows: TGTGCCAGCAGTTTAGGACTAGCGGGCAACTACGAGCAGTACTTC.

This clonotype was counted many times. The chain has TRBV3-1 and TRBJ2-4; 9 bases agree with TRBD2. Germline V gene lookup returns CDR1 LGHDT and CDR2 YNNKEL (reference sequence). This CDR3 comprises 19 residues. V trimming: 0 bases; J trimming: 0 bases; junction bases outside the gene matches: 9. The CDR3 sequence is CASSQDPSGILLAKNIQYF. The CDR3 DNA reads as TGTGCCAGCAGCCAAGATCCTAGCGGGATTCTTCTAGCCAAAAACATTCAGTACTTC.

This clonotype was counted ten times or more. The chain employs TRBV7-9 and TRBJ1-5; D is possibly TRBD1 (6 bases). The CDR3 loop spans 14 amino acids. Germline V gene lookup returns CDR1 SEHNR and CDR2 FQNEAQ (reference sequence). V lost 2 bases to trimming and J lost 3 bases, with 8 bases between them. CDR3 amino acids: CASSLPGDNQPQHF. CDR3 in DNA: TGTGCCAGCAGCTTACCAGGGGACAATCAGCCCCAGCATTTT.

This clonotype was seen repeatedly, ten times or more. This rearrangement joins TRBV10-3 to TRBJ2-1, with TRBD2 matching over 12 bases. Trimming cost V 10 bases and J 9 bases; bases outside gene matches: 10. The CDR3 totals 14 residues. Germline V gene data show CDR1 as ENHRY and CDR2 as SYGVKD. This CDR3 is CATSTSGSSSEQFF. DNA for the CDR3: TGTGCCACGTCGACTAGCGGGAGCTCTAGTGAGCAGTTCTTC.

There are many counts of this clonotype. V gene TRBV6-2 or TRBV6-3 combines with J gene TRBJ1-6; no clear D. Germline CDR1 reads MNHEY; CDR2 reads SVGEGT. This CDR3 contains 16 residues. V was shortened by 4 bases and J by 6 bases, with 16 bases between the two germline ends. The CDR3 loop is CASSFRADMINSPLHF. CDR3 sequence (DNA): TGTGCCAGCAGTTTCCGAGCTGACATGATTAATTCACCCCTCCACTTT.

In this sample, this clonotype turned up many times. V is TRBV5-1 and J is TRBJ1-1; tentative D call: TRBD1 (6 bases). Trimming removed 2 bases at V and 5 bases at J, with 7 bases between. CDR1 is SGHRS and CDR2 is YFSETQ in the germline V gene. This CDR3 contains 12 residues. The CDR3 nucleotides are TGCGCCAGCAGCTTTACAGGGACTGAAGCTTTCTTT. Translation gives CASSFTGTEAFF.

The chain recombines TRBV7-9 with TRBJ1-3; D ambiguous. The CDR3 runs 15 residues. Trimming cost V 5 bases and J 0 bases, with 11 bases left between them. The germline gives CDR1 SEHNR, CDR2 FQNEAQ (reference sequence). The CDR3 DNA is TGTGCCAGCAGCCTTGACGTTCGCTCTGGAAACACCATATATTTT. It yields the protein CASSLDVRSGNTIYF.

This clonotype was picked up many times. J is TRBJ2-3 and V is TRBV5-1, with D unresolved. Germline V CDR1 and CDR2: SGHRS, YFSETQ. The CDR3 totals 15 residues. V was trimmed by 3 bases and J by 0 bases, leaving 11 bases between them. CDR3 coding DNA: TGCGCCAGCAGCTCCGTGGGTTATAGCACAGATACGCAGTATTTT. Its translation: CASSSVGYSTDTQYF.

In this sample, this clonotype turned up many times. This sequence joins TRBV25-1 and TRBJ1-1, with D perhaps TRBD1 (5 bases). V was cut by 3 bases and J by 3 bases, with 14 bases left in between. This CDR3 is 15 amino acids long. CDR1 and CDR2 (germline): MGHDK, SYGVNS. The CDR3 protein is CASSERRGRDTEAFF. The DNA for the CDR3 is TGTGCCAGCAGTGAGCGGAGGGGCAGGGACACTGAAGCTTTCTTT.

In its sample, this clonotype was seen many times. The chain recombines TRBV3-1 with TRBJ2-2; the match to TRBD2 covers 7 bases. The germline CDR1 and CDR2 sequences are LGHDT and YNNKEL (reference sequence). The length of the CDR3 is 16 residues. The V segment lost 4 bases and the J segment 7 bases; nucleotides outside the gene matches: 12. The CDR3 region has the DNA TGTGCCAGCAGCCTGTTTGGCGGGAGAAAGGGCGGGGAGCTGTTTTTT. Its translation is CASSLFGGRKGGELFF.

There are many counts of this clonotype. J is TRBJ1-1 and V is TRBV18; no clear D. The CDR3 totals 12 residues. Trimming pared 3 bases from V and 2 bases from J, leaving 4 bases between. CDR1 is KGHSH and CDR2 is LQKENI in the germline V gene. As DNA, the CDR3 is TGTGCCAGCTCACCCGGAAACACTGAAGCTTTCTTT. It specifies CASSPGNTEAFF.

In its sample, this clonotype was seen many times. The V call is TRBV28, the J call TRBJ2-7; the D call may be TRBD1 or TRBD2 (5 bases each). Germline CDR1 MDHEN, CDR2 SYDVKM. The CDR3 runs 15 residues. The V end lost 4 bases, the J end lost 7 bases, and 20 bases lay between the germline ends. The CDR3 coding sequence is TGTGCCAGCAGTTCGCCCCCCGGGACCTTCTATGAGCAGTACTTC. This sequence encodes CASSSPPGTFYEQYF.

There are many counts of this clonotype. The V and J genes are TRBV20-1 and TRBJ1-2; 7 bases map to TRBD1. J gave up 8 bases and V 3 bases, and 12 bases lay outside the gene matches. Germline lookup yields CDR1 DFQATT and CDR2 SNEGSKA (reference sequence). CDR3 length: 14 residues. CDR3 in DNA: TGCAGTGCTAGTAGGGCAGGGGGTTTGAGGGGCTACACCTTC. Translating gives CSASRAGGLRGYTF.

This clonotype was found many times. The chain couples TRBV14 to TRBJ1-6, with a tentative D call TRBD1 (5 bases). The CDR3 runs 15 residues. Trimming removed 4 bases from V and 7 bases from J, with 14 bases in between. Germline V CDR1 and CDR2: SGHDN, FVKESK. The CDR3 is CASSRSGTGNSPLHF. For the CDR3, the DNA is TGTGCCAGCAGCCGGTCCGGGACTGGCAATTCACCCCTCCACTTT.

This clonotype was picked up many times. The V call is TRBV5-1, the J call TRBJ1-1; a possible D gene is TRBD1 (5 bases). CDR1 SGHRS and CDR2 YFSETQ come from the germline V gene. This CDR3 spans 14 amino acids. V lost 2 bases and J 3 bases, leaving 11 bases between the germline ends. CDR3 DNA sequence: TGCGCCAGCAGCTTTGGGCAGGGATACACTGAAGCTTTCTTT. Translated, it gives CASSFGQGYTEAFF.